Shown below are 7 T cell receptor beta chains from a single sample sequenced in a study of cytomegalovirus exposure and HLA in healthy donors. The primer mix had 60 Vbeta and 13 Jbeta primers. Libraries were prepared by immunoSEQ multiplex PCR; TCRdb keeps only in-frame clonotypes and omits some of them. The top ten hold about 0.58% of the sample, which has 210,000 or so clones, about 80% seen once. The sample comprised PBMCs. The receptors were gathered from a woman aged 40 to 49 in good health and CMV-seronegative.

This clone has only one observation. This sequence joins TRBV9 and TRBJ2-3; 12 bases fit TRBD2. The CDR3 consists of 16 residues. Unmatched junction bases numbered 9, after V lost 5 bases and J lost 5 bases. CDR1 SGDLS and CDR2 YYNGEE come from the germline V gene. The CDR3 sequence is CASSRRLAGAEDTQYF. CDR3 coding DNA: TGTGCCAGCAGTCGAAGACTAGCGGGGGCTGAAGATACGCAGTATTTT.

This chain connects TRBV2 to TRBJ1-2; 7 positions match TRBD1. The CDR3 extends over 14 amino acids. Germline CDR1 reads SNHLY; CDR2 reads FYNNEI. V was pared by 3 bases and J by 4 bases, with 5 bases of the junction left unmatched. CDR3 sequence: CASSDDRAPYGYTF. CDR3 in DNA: TGTGCCAGCAGTGATGACAGGGCCCCCTATGGCTACACCTTC.

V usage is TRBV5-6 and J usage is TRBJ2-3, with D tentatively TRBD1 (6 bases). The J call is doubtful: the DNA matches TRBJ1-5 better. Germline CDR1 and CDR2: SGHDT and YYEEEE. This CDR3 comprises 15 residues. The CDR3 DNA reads TGTGCCAGCAGCTTGACGCCGGGGGGCCCGGATACGCAGCATTTT. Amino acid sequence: CASSLTPGGPDTQHF.

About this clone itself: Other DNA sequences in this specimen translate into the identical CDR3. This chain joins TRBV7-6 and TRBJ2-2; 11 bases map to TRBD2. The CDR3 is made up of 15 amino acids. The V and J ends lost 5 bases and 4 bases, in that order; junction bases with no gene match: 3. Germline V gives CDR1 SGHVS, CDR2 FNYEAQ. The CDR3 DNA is TGTGCCAGCAGCCCCGGGACTAGCGGCACCGGGGAGCTGTTTTTT. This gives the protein CASSPGTSGTGELFF. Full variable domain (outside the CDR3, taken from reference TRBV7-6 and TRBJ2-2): GAGVSQSPRYKVTKRGQDVALRCDPISGHVSLYWYRQALGQGPEFLTYFNYEAQQDKSGLPNDRFSAERPEGSISTLTIQRTEQRDSAMYRCASSPGTSGTGELFFGEGSRLTVL.

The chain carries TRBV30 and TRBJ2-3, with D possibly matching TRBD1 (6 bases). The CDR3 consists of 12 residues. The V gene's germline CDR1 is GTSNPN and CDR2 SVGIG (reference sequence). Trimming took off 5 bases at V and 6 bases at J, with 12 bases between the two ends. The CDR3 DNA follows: TGTGCCTGGGGGGAAGGGGGTGATACGCAGTATTTT. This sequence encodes CAWGEGGDTQYF. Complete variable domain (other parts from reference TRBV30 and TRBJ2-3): SQTIHQWPATLVQPVGSPLSLECTVEGTSNPNLYWYRQAAGRGLQLLFYSVGIGQISSEVPQNLSASRPQDRQFILSSKKLLLSDSGFYLCAWGEGGDTQYFGPGTRLTVL.

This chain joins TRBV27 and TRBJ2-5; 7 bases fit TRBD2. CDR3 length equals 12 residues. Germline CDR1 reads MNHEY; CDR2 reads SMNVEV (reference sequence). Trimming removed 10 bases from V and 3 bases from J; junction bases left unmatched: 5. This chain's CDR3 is CATNRGEETQYF. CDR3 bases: TGTGCCACCAACCGGGGGGAAGAGACCCAGTACTTC.

The CDR3 sequence: CASSYRVSVSPLHF. As DNA, the CDR3 is TGTGCCAGCAGCTACAGGGTTAGCGTTTCACCCCTCCACTTT. V gene TRBV11-2 combines with J gene TRBJ1-6; possible D gene TRBD1, 6 bases. CDR3 length: 14 amino acids. Trimming cost V 4 bases and J 9 bases, with 13 bases left between them. Germline V gene sequence: CDR1 SGHAT, CDR2 FQNNGV.